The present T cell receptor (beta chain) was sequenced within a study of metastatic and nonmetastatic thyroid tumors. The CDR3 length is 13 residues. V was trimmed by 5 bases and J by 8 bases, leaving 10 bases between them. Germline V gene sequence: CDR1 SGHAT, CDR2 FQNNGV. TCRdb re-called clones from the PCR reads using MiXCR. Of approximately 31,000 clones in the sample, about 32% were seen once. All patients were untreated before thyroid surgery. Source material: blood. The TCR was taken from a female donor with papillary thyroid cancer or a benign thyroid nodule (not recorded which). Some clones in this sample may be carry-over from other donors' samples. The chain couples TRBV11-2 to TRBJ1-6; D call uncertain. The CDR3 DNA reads TGTGCCAGCAGCCCAGAGAATTATTCACCCCTCCACTTT. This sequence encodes CASSPENYSPLHF.